The 16 T cell receptor beta chains below were found in one sample sequenced in a study of CD8 T cells in Susac syndrome. RNA amounts of about 0.5 to 1 ug underwent reverse transcription with random hexamers. TCRdb itself ran the immunoSEQ multiplex PCR reads through MiXCR, one entry per CDR3 protein. The data show about 180,000 distinct CDR3 sequences, with roughly 95% seen just once and 0.093% held by the top ten. The sample consisted of CD4+ T cells from PBMCs. These receptors came from a human donor with multiple sclerosis.

The chain links TRBV29-1 to TRBJ2-1; perhaps TRBD2 as D (5 bases). Germline lookup yields CDR1 SQVTM and CDR2 ANQGSEA. The CDR3 sequence is 12 residues long. Trimming took 4 bases from V and 6 from J, leaving 10 bases between them. For the CDR3, the DNA is TGCAGCGTTGGGGGAGCCCCCAATGAGCAGTTCTTC. Protein: CSVGGAPNEQFF.

This chain connects TRBV13 to TRBJ2-7, with D perhaps matching TRBD1 (5 bases). The length of the CDR3 is 15 residues. Germline V gives CDR1 PRHDT, CDR2 FYEKMQ (reference sequence). Trimming cost V 5 bases and J 1 base, with 15 bases left between them. The CDR3 loop reads CASSRGETPSYEQYF. Written as DNA, the CDR3 is TGTGCCAGCAGCAGGGGTGAGACCCCGTCCTACGAGCAGTACTTC.

The J gene is TRBJ1-5, the V gene TRBV7-8; unclear D gene. V dropped 5 bases and J dropped 1 base, with 9 bases sitting between them. Germline lookup yields CDR1 SGHVS and CDR2 FQNEAQ. There are 14 residues in the CDR3. CDR3 bases: TGTGCCAGCAGCCCTCAGTTGAGCAATCAGCCCCAGCATTTT. It codes for CASSPQLSNQPQHF.

The CDR3 nucleotides are TGTGCCAGCAGCCAAGCCCCTATTCCGGGTGGTGGCTATGGCTACACCTTC. This codes for CASSQAPIPGGGYGYTF. The chain combines TRBV3-1 with TRBJ1-2; D remains ambiguous. This CDR3 contains 17 residues. V lost 1 base and J lost 4, with 19 bases in between. CDR1 LGHDT and CDR2 YNNKEL come from the germline V gene (reference sequence).

The chain couples TRBV20-1 to TRBJ2-1; D gene ambiguous. This CDR3 spans 15 amino acids. V lost 5 bases, J lost 6 bases, and 20 bases lay in between. Germline V gene sequence: CDR1 DFQATT, CDR2 SNEGSKA (reference sequence). In DNA, the CDR3 is TGCAGTGCTCTGAGCTGGAGTCCAGGTATCAATGAGCAGTTCTTC. Protein: CSALSWSPGINEQFF.

This sequence joins TRBV6-6 and TRBJ2-3; TRBD2 agrees at 9 bases. The V gene's germline CDR1 is MNHNY and CDR2 SVGAGI (reference sequence). V lost 8 bases, J lost 7 bases, and 13 bases stayed unmatched. The CDR3 has 15 residues. CDR3 sequence: CASSLAGATENTQYF. The DNA of the CDR3 is TGTGCCAGCTCCTTAGCGGGGGCCACGGAGAATACGCAGTATTTT.

This rearrangement joins TRBV7-8 to TRBJ2-5; TRBD2 matches at 11 bases. Trimming removed 1 base from V and 3 bases from J; junction bases left unmatched: 4. Per the germline V gene, CDR1 is SGHVS and CDR2 is FQNEAQ. This CDR3 is 16 amino acids long. The chain's CDR3 is CASSLVPSGGKETQYF. For the CDR3, the DNA is TGTGCCAGCAGCTTAGTCCCTAGCGGGGGGAAAGAGACCCAGTACTTC. The full variable domain, with the rest looked up from reference TRBV7-8 and TRBJ2-5, is GAGVSQSPRYKVAKRGQDVALRCDPISGHVSLFWYQQALGQGPEFLTYFQNEAQLDKSGLPSDRFFAERPEGSVSTLKIQRTQQEDSAVYLCASSLVPSGGKETQYFGPGTRLLVL.

V gene TRBV19 combines with J gene TRBJ1-5; 8 bases agree with TRBD1. With V trimmed by 9 bases and J by 6 bases, 7 bases remained unmatched. Germline CDR1 reads LNHDA; CDR2 reads SQIVND (reference sequence). The CDR3 runs 13 residues. Here the CDR3 reads CASLTGVGQPQHF. The CDR3 DNA follows: TGTGCCAGCCTGACAGGGGTGGGTCAGCCCCAGCATTTT.

The chain has TRBV9 and TRBJ2-7, with D perhaps being TRBD1 or TRBD2 (5 bases each). CDR3 length: 15 amino acids. V dropped 2 bases and J dropped 6 bases, with 18 bases sitting between them. Per germline, CDR1 SGDLS and CDR2 YYNGEE. The CDR3 region is CASSVMIGVGAEQYF. The DNA for the CDR3 is TGTGCCAGCAGCGTTATGATCGGGGTCGGGGCCGAGCAGTACTTC.

The rearrangement links TRBV20-1 to TRBJ1-5; maybe TRBD1 (5 bases). The germline V gene encodes CDR1 DFQATT and CDR2 SNEGSKA (reference sequence). CDR3 length: 14 amino acids. V lost 6 bases and J 3 bases, leaving 15 bases between the germline ends. The CDR3 sequence is CSAQIDSANQPQHF. CDR3 bases: TGCAGTGCCCAAATTGACAGTGCCAATCAGCCCCAGCATTTT.

Here the CDR3 DNA reads TGTGCCAGCAGTCCCGGGACTTTCTCTGGGGCCAACGTCCTGACTTTC. This codes for CASSPGTFSGANVLTF. The rearrangement links TRBV9 to TRBJ2-6; TRBD2 might be the D (6 bases). CDR3 length: 16 residues. V was clipped by 5 bases and J by 0 bases, with 12 bases between them. Germline loops: CDR1 SGDLS, CDR2 YYNGEE.

The chain joins TRBV4-2 to TRBJ2-1, with a possible D match to TRBD2 (7 bases). V lost 0 bases, J lost 2 bases, and 17 bases lay in between. The V gene's germline CDR1 is LGHNA and CDR2 YNFKEQ. The CDR3 is 18 amino acids. CDR3 DNA: TGTGCCAGCAGCCAAGACCCCCCTGGAGGGGGGGCCTACAATGAGCAGTTCTTC. Translating it yields CASSQDPPGGGAYNEQFF.

The rearrangement uses TRBV9 and TRBJ1-1, with a possible D match to TRBD1 (5 bases). The length of the CDR3 is 14 residues. The germline gives CDR1 SGDLS, CDR2 YYNGEE. V was clipped by 4 bases and J by 5 bases, with 15 bases between them. The CDR3: CASSPRTFPTEAFF. In nucleotides, the CDR3 is TGTGCCAGCAGCCCTCGGACATTCCCGACTGAAGCTTTCTTT.

The chain has TRBV6-5 and TRBJ2-3; TRBD2 is a possible D gene (5 bases). The CDR3 is 16 amino acids. Germline loops: CDR1 MNHEY, CDR2 SVGAGI. The V gene lost 2 bases and the J gene lost 7 bases, with 19 bases spanning the gap. The CDR3 loop is CASSYDRASGGNTQYF. Here the CDR3 DNA reads TGTGCCAGCAGTTACGATCGGGCGTCAGGAGGAAATACGCAGTATTTT.

This chain links TRBV6-6 with TRBJ2-2; TRBD1 might be the D (5 bases). V lost 7 bases and J 3 bases, leaving 15 bases between the germline ends. The V gene's germline CDR1 is MNHNY and CDR2 SVGAGI (reference sequence). The CDR3 runs to 15 residues. CDR3 amino acids: CASTSAGSDTGELFF. The CDR3 DNA reads as TGTGCCAGCACCTCGGCAGGGTCGGACACCGGGGAGCTGTTTTTT.

The chain recombines TRBV24-1 with TRBJ2-3, with D perhaps TRBD2 (5 bases). The germline V gene has CDR1 KGHDR and CDR2 SFDVKD. The V and J ends lost 4 bases and 1 base respectively, with 14 bases between them. The CDR3 sequence is 16 residues long. The CDR3 region is CATSDLRVGGTDTQYF. CDR3 sequence (DNA): TGTGCCACCAGTGACCTAAGGGTGGGAGGCACAGATACGCAGTATTTT.